These 26 T cell receptor beta chains were all obtained from the same sample, sequenced in a study of blood T cells in healthy people across ages. Combining a sample-barcoded 5' primer with a J-beta primer mix, a second PCR ran for roughly 7 to 11 cycles. MiXCR, run by TCRdb on the 5' RACE reads, gives a single entry per CDR3 protein. The sample contains just under 550,000 distinct CDR3 sequences, under 30% of which appear only once. The same data also went into a second study, on T cells of mothers and their children.

The sequenced sample was blood. Every receptor here comes from a boy younger than 18 in good health.

The chain has TRBV3-1 and TRBJ2-5; the D gene is possibly TRBD1 (5 bases). With 0 bases removed from V and 11 bases from J, the gap between germline ends came to 10 bases. CDR1 and CDR2 (germline): LGHDT, YNNKEL (reference sequence). The length of the CDR3 is 12 residues. CDR3 protein: CASSQEGAAQYF. In DNA, the CDR3 is TGTGCCAGCAGCCAAGAAGGGGCTGCGCAGTACTTC.

This clonotype was counted many times. This sequence joins TRBV28 and TRBJ1-2; maybe TRBD1 (6 bases). Trimming removed 3 bases from V and 3 bases from J, with 14 bases in between. The CDR3 loop spans 15 amino acids. From germline, CDR1 is MDHEN and CDR2 SYDVKM. The CDR3 DNA follows: TGTGCCAGCAGTTTCCGGACAGCGGCCCACTATGGCTACACCTTC. It codes for CASSFRTAAHYGYTF.

This clonotype was observed a few times. The CDR3 loop reads CASSLDRGRVQPQHF. CDR3 nucleotide sequence: TGTGCCAGCAGCCTGGACAGGGGGCGCGTTCAGCCCCAGCATTTT. The chain is built from TRBV28 and TRBJ1-5, with TRBD1 matching 11 bases. CDR3 length: 15 amino acids. Germline loops: CDR1 MDHEN, CDR2 SYDVKM. Trimming cost V 6 bases and J 6 bases; bases outside gene matches: 7.

J is TRBJ2-5 and V is TRBV15, with D unclear. Germline V CDR1 and CDR2: LNHNV, YYDKDF (reference sequence). Trimming took 7 bases from V and 3 from J, leaving 9 bases between them. The CDR3 is made up of 12 amino acids. The CDR3 region is CATKSREETQYF. The CDR3 DNA follows: TGTGCCACCAAGTCAAGGGAAGAGACCCAGTACTTC.

This clonotype was seen only a few times. This sequence joins TRBV10-3 and TRBJ2-5, with 7 bases that match TRBD2. The junction had 15 bases not matched to a gene; V was cut back by 3 bases and J by 5 bases. The germline V gene encodes CDR1 ENHRY and CDR2 SYGVKD. The CDR3 has 17 amino acids. CDR3 residues: CAISDHPGRDLAETQYF. CDR3 bases: TGTGCCATCAGTGATCACCCGGGGAGGGATTTGGCGGAGACCCAGTACTTC.

This clonotype has just a few counts. V usage is TRBV2 and J usage is TRBJ2-5; 8 bases line up with TRBD1. The germline CDR1 and CDR2 sequences are SNHLY and FYNNEI. The CDR3 sequence is 14 residues long. Trimming took 10 bases from V and 2 from J; bases not matched to a gene: 9. The CDR3 sequence is CATQGAHRQETQYF. The DNA of the CDR3 is TGTGCCACGCAGGGGGCCCATCGGCAAGAGACCCAGTACTTC.

This clonotype has a count of ten or more. The CDR3 region has the DNA TGCAGCGTTTCTCAGGGAGAGACCCAGTACTTC. It encodes CSVSQGETQYF. The rearrangement uses TRBV29-1 and TRBJ2-5; the D gene is possibly TRBD1 (5 bases). The germline V and J ends were trimmed by 5 bases and 4 bases, with 8 bases remaining between them. The length of the CDR3 is 11 residues. Germline V gives CDR1 SQVTM, CDR2 ANQGSEA.

The table lists this clonotype with a few counts. This chain connects TRBV7-2 to TRBJ1-1; D gene unclear. Germline V CDR1 and CDR2: SGHTA, FQGNSA. The CDR3 totals 11 residues. V lost 3 bases, J lost 7 bases, and 6 bases lay in between. The CDR3 spells CASSFGREAFF. The CDR3 DNA reads as TGTGCCAGCAGCTTCGGCCGTGAAGCTTTCTTT.

This clonotype was seen a handful of times. This rearrangement joins TRBV7-2 to TRBJ2-3; D is undetermined. The length of the CDR3 is 13 residues. Deletions cut 3 bases from V and 4 bases from J, with 8 bases between. The germline gives CDR1 SGHTA, CDR2 FQGNSA. Written as DNA, the CDR3 is TGTGCCAGCAGCTTCCCCCCCGCAGATACGCAGTATTTT. It codes for CASSFPPADTQYF. The full variable domain, its missing parts supplied by reference TRBV7-2 and TRBJ2-3, is GAGVSQSPSNKVTEKGKDVELRCDPISGHTALYWYRQSLGQGLEFLIYFQGNSAPDKSGLPSDRFSAERTGGSVSTLTIQRTQQEDSAVYLCASSFPPADTQYFGPGTRLTVL.

The chain links TRBV7-2 to TRBJ1-2, with a tentative D call TRBD1 (6 bases). The CDR3 consists of 13 residues. Trimming removed 8 bases at V and 4 bases at J, with 14 bases between. The germline V gene encodes CDR1 SGHTA and CDR2 FQGNSA. The CDR3 bases are TGTGCCAGCGCCCCCGACAGGAGCTATGGCTACACCTTC. Translating gives CASAPDRSYGYTF.

The V gene is TRBV12-3 or TRBV12-4, the J gene TRBJ1-2, with 7 bases lining up with TRBD1. The CDR3 contains 14 residues. The J segment lost 6 bases and the V segment lost 6 bases, leaving 10 bases of the junction unmatched. The CDR3 DNA reads TGTGCCAGCAGCAACCCTGGGGACAGAGATGGCTACACCTTC. Its protein is CASSNPGDRDGYTF.

The rearrangement links TRBV3-1 to TRBJ2-5; unclear D gene. This CDR3 comprises 17 residues. V lost 0 bases and J lost 5, with 19 bases in between. Per the germline V gene, CDR1 is LGHDT and CDR2 is YNNKEL (reference sequence). The CDR3 spells CASSQDSYYDDAETQYF. DNA for the CDR3: TGTGCCAGCAGCCAAGATTCGTACTATGACGACGCGGAGACCCAGTACTTC.

The V and J genes are TRBV28 and TRBJ2-1; 7 bases match TRBD2. V trimming: 6 bases; J trimming: 8 bases; junction bases outside the gene matches: 7. This CDR3 has 13 amino acids. Germline V gives CDR1 MDHEN, CDR2 SYDVKM. The CDR3 DNA sequence: TGTGCCAGCAGCTCCGGGACTATGGATGAGCAGTTCTTC. This gives the protein CASSSGTMDEQFF.

The V call is TRBV25-1, the J call TRBJ1-1, with D possibly TRBD1 on 5 matching bases. The CDR3 totals 14 residues. V lost 1 base and J 4 bases, leaving 10 bases between the germline ends. Germline V gene lookup returns CDR1 MGHDK and CDR2 SYGVNS. CDR3 sequence: CASSEWKGSTEAFF. The DNA for the CDR3 is TGTGCCAGCAGTGAATGGAAGGGGAGCACTGAAGCTTTCTTT.

This clonotype appeared a few times. This chain connects TRBV29-1 to TRBJ2-2; perhaps TRBD2 as D (6 bases). CDR1 and CDR2 (germline): SQVTM, ANQGSEA. The V and J ends lost 6 bases and 5 bases respectively, with 13 bases between them. The CDR3 is 13 residues long. CDR3 nucleotides: TGCAGCGTGACCTTCGGGGGAACCGGGGAGCTGTTTTTT. Protein sequence: CSVTFGGTGELFF.

Turning to this clonotype: Relative to the germline gene, one junction end is altered; a read error may explain this. The chain combines TRBV7-2 with TRBJ2-5, with TRBD1 identical over 9 bases. Gene TRBJ2-7 matches the end of the DNA better, so the J call may be wrong. From germline, CDR1 is SGHTA and CDR2 FQGNSA. This CDR3 is 15 amino acids long. CDR3 in DNA: TGTGCCATCAGCCCTGGGACAGGGACATACTACGAGCAGTACTTC. Translating it yields CAISPGTGTYYEQYF.

This clonotype was detected ten times or more. J is TRBJ2-2 and V is TRBV29-1, with 7 bases that match TRBD2. V was clipped by 0 bases and J by 4 bases; unmatched bases: 8. CDR1 is SQVTM and CDR2 is ANQGSEA in the germline V gene. The CDR3 extends over 16 amino acids. The CDR3 DNA follows: TGCAGCGTTGAAGACGTTACGGGAGGTGGCACCGGGGAGCTGTTTTTT. Protein: CSVEDVTGGGTGELFF.

A few counts support this clonotype. The V call is TRBV4-3, the J call TRBJ2-5; 8 nucleotides agree with TRBD1. The CDR3 length is 15 residues. CDR1 is LGHNA and CDR2 is YSLEER in the germline V gene. The V and J ends lost 0 bases and 5 bases, in that order; junction bases with no gene match: 5. DNA for the CDR3: TGCGCCAGCAGCCAAGACAGGGGGCGGCTGGAGACCCAGTACTTC. Translating it yields CASSQDRGRLETQYF.

This clonotype came up a few times. The CDR3, as DNA: TGCAGTGCTTCACAGGGAACTTTAGGAGTCAACGTCCTGACTTTC. As protein: CSASQGTLGVNVLTF. The gene calls are TRBV20-1 and TRBJ2-6; tentative D call: TRBD1 (6 bases). Trimming cost V 5 bases and J 9 bases, with 20 bases left between them. The CDR3 length is 15 residues. Germline V gene sequence: CDR1 DFQATT, CDR2 SNEGSKA (reference sequence).

This rearrangement joins TRBV3-1 to TRBJ2-2; D is perhaps TRBD1 (6 bases). The germline CDR1 and CDR2 sequences are LGHDT and YNNKEL (reference sequence). V dropped 7 bases and J dropped 5 bases, with 14 bases sitting between them. This CDR3 is 14 amino acids long. The CDR3 region has the DNA TGTGCCAGCAACCGAGGGGGTCTTACCGGGGAGCTGTTTTTT. Its translation is CASNRGGLTGELFF.

This clonotype was detected only a few times. The chain recombines TRBV28 with TRBJ2-7, with TRBD2 identical over 12 bases. Germline assignment: CDR1 MDHEN and CDR2 SYDVKM. The ends lost 7 bases at V and 7 bases at J; junction bases unmatched: 5. The CDR3 loop spans 13 amino acids. In DNA, the CDR3 is TGTGCCAGCACCCTAGCGGGAGGGGGTGAGCAGTACTTC. This sequence encodes CASTLAGGGEQYF.

The chain joins TRBV9 to TRBJ2-1; 10 bases map to TRBD2. The trim removed 4 bases at V and 7 bases at J, leaving 8 bases unmatched. The germline gives CDR1 SGDLS, CDR2 YYNGEE. There are 15 residues in the CDR3. In nucleotides, the CDR3 is TGTGCCAGCAGCATAAGCGGGGGGGCCGGGAATGAGCAGTTCTTC. Translation: CASSISGGAGNEQFF.

The V call is TRBV4-3, the J call TRBJ2-3, with unresolved D. The CDR3 runs to 15 residues. With 3 bases removed from V and 5 bases from J, the gap between germline ends came to 15 bases. CDR1 is LGHNA and CDR2 is YSLEER in the germline V gene. CDR3 sequence reads: CASSHGQAERDTQYF. In DNA form, the CDR3 reads TGCGCCAGCAGCCATGGGCAGGCCGAGCGAGATACGCAGTATTTT.

This clonotype turned up a few times. The gene calls are TRBV9 and TRBJ1-2; 8 bases match TRBD1. Per germline, CDR1 SGDLS and CDR2 YYNGEE. J was trimmed by 8 bases and V by 5 bases; bases with no gene match: 8. The CDR3 consists of 13 residues. CDR3 protein: CASSNQGAQGYTF. CDR3 bases: TGTGCCAGCAGTAATCAGGGGGCGCAGGGCTACACCTTC. Complete variable domain (other parts from reference TRBV9 and TRBJ1-2): DSGVTQTPKHLITATGQRVTLRCSPRSGDLSVYWYQQSLDQGLQFLIQYYNGEERAKGNILERFSAQQFPDLHSELNLSSLELGDSALYFCASSNQGAQGYTFGSGTRLTVV.

This chain uses TRBV28 with TRBJ1-5, with D tentatively TRBD1 (5 bases). The germline gives CDR1 MDHEN, CDR2 SYDVKM. The CDR3 is 15 residues long. Trimming left V 2 bases short and J 4 bases short, with 12 bases between. DNA for the CDR3: TGTGCCAGCAGTTTAAGGGCAGGGAGTAATCAGCCCCAGCATTTT. Its protein is CASSLRAGSNQPQHF.

V and J are TRBV4-3 and TRBJ2-5; 9 bases fit TRBD2. The J call could be wrong; TRBJ2-1 is a better fit for the DNA end. This CDR3 has 16 amino acids. Per the germline V gene, CDR1 is LGHNA and CDR2 is YSLEER. The CDR3 DNA sequence: TGCGCCAGCAGCCAAGAGCCTAGCGGGGATTCCTATGAGCAGTTCTTC. Translation: CASSQEPSGDSYEQFF.